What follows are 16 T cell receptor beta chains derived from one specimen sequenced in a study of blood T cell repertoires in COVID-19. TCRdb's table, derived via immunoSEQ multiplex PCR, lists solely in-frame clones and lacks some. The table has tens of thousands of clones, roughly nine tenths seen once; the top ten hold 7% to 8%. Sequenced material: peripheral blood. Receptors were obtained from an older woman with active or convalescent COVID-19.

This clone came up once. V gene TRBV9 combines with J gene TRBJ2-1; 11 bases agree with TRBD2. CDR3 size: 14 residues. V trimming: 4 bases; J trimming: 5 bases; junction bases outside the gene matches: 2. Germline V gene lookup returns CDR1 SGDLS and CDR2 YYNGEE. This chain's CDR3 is CASSQTSGNNEQFF. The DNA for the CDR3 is TGTGCCAGCAGCCAGACTAGCGGGAACAATGAGCAGTTCTTC.

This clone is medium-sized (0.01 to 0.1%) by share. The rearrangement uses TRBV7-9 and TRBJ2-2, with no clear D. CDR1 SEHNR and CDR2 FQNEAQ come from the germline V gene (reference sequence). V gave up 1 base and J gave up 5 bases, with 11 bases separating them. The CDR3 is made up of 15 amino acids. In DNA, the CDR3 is TGTGCCAGCAGCTTAGAACACTACGGGACCGGGGAGCTGTTTTTT. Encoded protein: CASSLEHYGTGELFF. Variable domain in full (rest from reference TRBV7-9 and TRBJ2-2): DTGVSQNPRHKITKRGQNVTFRCDPISEHNRLYWYRQTLGQGPEFLTYFQNEAQLEKSRLLSDRFSAERPKGSFSTLEIQRTEQGDSAMYLCASSLEHYGTGELFFGEGSRLTVL.

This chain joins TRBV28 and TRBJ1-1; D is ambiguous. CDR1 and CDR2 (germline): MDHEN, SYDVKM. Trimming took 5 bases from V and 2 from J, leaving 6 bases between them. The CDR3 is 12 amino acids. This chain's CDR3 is CASSVINTEAFF. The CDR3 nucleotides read TGTGCCAGCAGTGTTATAAACACTGAAGCTTTCTTT.

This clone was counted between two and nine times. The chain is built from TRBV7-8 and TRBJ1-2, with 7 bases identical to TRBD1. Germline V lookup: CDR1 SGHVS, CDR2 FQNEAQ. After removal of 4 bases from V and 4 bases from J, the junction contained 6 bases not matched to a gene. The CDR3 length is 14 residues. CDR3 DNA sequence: TGTGCCAGCAGCTCGATAGGACAGGCCTATGGCTACACCTTC. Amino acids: CASSSIGQAYGYTF.

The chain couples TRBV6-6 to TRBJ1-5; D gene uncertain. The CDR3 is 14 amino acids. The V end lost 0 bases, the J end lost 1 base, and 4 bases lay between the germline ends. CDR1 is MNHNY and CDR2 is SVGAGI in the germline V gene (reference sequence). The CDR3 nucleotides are TGTGCCAGCAGTTACTCGGAGAGCAATCAGCCCCAGCATTTT. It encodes CASSYSESNQPQHF.

The CDR3 region has the DNA TGTGCCAGTAGTAGACTAGTAGCAGATACGCAGTATTTT. Translation gives CASSRLVADTQYF. The chain uses TRBV19 and TRBJ2-3, with D perhaps TRBD2 (6 bases). Per the germline V gene, CDR1 is LNHDA and CDR2 is SQIVND (reference sequence). Trimming removed 4 bases at V and 4 bases at J, with 9 bases between. The CDR3 consists of 13 residues. Full variable domain (outside the CDR3, taken from reference TRBV19 and TRBJ2-3): DGGITQSPKYLFRKEGQNVTLSCEQNLNHDAMYWYRQDPGQGLRLIYYSQIVNDFQKGDIAEGYSVSREKKESFPLTVTSAQKNPTAFYLCASSRLVADTQYFGPGTRLTVL.

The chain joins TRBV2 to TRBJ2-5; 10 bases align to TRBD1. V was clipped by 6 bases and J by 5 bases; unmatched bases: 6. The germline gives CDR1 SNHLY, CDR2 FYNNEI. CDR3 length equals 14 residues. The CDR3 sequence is CASRGDRGVETQYF. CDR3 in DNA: TGTGCCAGCAGGGGGGACAGGGGTGTTGAGACCCAGTACTTC.

The CDR3 sequence is CASSWDRYSNQPQHF. The CDR3 DNA is TGTGCCAGCAGTTGGGACAGATATAGCAATCAGCCCCAGCATTTT. This chain connects TRBV6-5 to TRBJ1-5; 7 nucleotides agree with TRBD1. The CDR3 loop spans 15 amino acids. Germline assignment: CDR1 MNHEY and CDR2 SVGAGI. J lost 0 bases, V lost 4 bases, and 3 bases had no gene match.

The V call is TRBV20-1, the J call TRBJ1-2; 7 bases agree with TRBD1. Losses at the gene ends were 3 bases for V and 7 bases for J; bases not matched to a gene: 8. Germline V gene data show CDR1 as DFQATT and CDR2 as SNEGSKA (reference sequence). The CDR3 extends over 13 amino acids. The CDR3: CSASDSWDSGYTF. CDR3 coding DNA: TGCAGTGCTAGTGATTCGTGGGACAGTGGCTACACCTTC.

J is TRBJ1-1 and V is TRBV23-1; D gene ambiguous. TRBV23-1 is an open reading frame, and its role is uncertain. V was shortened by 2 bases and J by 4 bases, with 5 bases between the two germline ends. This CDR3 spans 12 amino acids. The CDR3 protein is CASSQGLTEAFF. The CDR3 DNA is TGCGCCAGCAGTCAAGGGCTCACTGAAGCTTTCTTT.

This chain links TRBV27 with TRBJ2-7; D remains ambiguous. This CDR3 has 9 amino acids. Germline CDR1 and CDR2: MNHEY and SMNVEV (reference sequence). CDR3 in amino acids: CPRAHEQYF. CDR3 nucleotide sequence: TGTCCCCGAGCCCACGAGCAGTACTTC.

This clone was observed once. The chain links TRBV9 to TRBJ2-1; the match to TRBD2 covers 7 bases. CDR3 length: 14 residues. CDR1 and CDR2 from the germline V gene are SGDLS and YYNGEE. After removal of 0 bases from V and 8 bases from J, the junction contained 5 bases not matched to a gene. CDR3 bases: TGTGCCAGCAGCGTAGGGGCGGGGAGGGATGAGCAGTTCTTC. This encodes CASSVGAGRDEQFF.

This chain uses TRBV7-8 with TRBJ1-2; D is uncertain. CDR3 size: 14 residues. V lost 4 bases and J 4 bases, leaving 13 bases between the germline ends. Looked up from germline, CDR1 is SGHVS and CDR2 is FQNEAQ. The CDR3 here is CASSSLQASYGYTF. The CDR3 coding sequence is TGTGCCAGCAGCTCACTCCAGGCATCCTATGGCTACACCTTC.

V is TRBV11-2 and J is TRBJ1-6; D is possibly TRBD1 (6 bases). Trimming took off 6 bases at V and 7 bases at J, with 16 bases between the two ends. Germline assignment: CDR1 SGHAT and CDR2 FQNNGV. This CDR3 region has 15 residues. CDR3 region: CASSKQGWGNSPLHF. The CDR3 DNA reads TGTGCCAGCAGTAAACAGGGATGGGGGAATTCACCCCTCCACTTT.

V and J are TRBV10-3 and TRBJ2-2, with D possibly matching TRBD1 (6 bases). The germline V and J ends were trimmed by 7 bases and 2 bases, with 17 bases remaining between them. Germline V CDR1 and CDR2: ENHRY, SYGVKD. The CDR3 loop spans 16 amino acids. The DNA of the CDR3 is TGTGCCATCACCAAGACCTTGGACAGCAACACCGGGGAGCTGTTTTTT. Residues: CAITKTLDSNTGELFF.

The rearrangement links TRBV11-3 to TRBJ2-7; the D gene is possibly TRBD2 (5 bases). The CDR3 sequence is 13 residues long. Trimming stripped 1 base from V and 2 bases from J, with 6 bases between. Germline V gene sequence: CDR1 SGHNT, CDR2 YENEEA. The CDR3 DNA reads TGTGCCAGCAGCTTAGGGGAGACCTACGAGCAGTACTTC. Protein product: CASSLGETYEQYF.